This is a list of T cell receptor beta chains from one sample in a study of human CD8 memory T cell subsets. TCRdb derives one entry per CDR3 protein from the 5' RACE reads, leaving out DNA. This sample's clone table lists more than 7,500 distinct CDR3 sequences. Sequenced: CD8+ T cells from PBMCs. Receptors were obtained from a human donor in good health. Each CDR3 is given with its conserved first and last residue. Expanded clones get a size class; other rows say once, few or many, or leave the size out.

>TRBJ1-1|medium-sized|TRBV6-5
CASSYTGGAGTEAFF
>TRBJ1-1|NA|TRBV7-9
CASSLGRGPPEAFF
>TRBJ1-6|NA|TRBV5-6
CASSLGQGISPLHF
>TRBJ2-7|NA|TRBV20-1
CSARLSWVESISYEQYF
>TRBJ2-2|NA|TRBV10-2
CASSEHRGRNTGELFF
>TRBJ1-2|medium-sized|TRBV6-4
CASSDSAGDYGYTF
>TRBJ1-1|NA|TRBV19
CASSPRGTMNTEAFF
>TRBJ2-7|NA|TRBV29-1
CSAAWEVAYEQYF
>TRBJ2-7|NA|TRBV7-2
CASSLVQGVYEQYF
>TRBJ2-5|NA|TRBV6-2/TRBV6-3
CASSYSGDQETQYF
>TRBJ1-1|NA|TRBV6-6
CASSYSWGADTEAFF
>TRBJ2-1|NA|TRBV19
CASSIQGGGENNEQFF
>TRBJ1-1|NA|TRBV4-3
CASSQDRDMNTEAFF
>TRBJ2-7|NA|TRBV27
CASSALQSVYEQYF
>TRBJ2-1|NA|TRBV7-9
CASSLRQGAHEQFF
>TRBJ1-1|NA|TRBV7-2
CASSPGWAEAFF
>TRBJ2-7|NA|TRBV29-1
CSVGGQPYEQYF
>TRBJ2-1|NA|TRBV27
CASGGGNEQFF
>TRBJ2-3|NA|TRBV9
CASSVGRASVTRGADTQYF
>TRBJ2-1|NA|TRBV30
CAWSEVGTGRYNEQFF
>TRBJ2-7|NA|TRBV5-8
CASSFDGDYEQYF
>TRBJ2-1|NA|TRBV7-3
CASSPVSAFNEQFF
>TRBJ2-5|medium-sized|TRBV28
CASSLPDRPGETQYF
>TRBJ1-5|NA|TRBV20-1
CSARERGIGQPQHF
>TRBJ2-7|NA|TRBV7-6
CASSLDGGYEQYF
>TRBJ2-2|NA|TRBV28
CASSPRGLAANTGELFF
>TRBJ1-1|NA|TRBV12-3/TRBV12-4
CASLRRGLPEAFF
>TRBJ2-7|NA|TRBV19
CASSIGGGYEQYF
>TRBJ2-1|NA|TRBV7-9
CASTRGAGGLNEQFF
>TRBJ2-1|NA|TRBV20-1
CSASQGGLNEQFF
>TRBJ2-7|NA|TRBV7-9
CASSFRGQVTYEQYF
>TRBJ2-2|large|TRBV12-3/TRBV12-4
CASSPDTYNTGELFF
>TRBJ2-3|NA|TRBV4-3
CASSQVLGSTDTQYF
>TRBJ2-1|NA|TRBV29-1
CSVVGQSNEQFF
>TRBJ2-7|NA|TRBV20-1
CSARRLAGVSLDEQYF
>TRBJ2-7|NA|TRBV3-1
CASSPRGWREQYF
>TRBJ2-1|NA|TRBV28
CASSFTSGRRGNEQFF
>TRBJ2-2|NA|TRBV5-1
CASSLVPGWTGELFF
>TRBJ2-7|NA|TRBV5-1
CASSIGYRRAFYEQYF